This TCR beta chain comes out of a study of T cell repertoires in cytomegalovirus infection. Study details: Newly reported HLA-C-restricted and thoroughly characterized HLA-B-restricted CMV epitopes were employed. Through public TCR beta signatures, both CMV infection and matching HLA type were indicated. Study observations and caveats: Individuals carrying CMV plus the relevant HLA were identified by cumulative frequency of public TCR beta families.

TCRdb recomputed calls from the reads with MiXCR, one row per CDR3 protein. The data show some 900,000 distinct CDR3 sequences, 30% to 35% seen once. Regarding this clonotype: Its specificity is unknown.

With 3 bases clipped from V and 1 base from J, the junction kept 8 bases outside the gene matches. This CDR3 region has 17 residues. Germline CDR1 is LGHNA and CDR2 is YNFKEQ. The chain is built from TRBV4-2 and TRBJ2-3; 9 bases are a match to TRBD2. The source was cultured CD8+ T cells from PBMCs, collected from culture after CMV antigen stimulation. The TCR originated in a human donor in good health (CMV status not recorded). Some clones in this sample may be carry-over from other donors' samples. The CDR3 sequence: CASSQAGGLFGTDTQYF. The CDR3 region has the DNA TGTGCCAGCAGCCAGGCGGGGGGGCTATTTGGCACAGATACGCAGTATTTT.